This TCR beta chain is from a study of beta chain features in type 1 diabetes. Findings and limits, study-wide: Among patients, naive, central memory and Treg TCRB repertoires appeared more similar than among healthy donors. Type 1 diabetes patients had fewer VDJ junction insertions and more deletions.

This CDR3 contains 14 residues. In germline, CDR1 is GTSNPN, CDR2 SVGIG (reference sequence). Trimming stripped 2 bases from V and 6 bases from J, with 14 bases between. Every bit of the isolated RNA underwent reverse transcription, so sequencing read expressed TCRB transcripts. The repertoire was sequenced with immunoSEQ multiplex PCR; TCRdb's copy has only in-frame clones and lacks some. The table lists 250,000 to 350,000 clones, 14% of them singletons. The single heparinised draw taken from each donor contained about 110 mL of blood on average. As regards this clone: Its antigen is unknown.

The rearrangement links TRBV30 to TRBJ2-1; D gene unclear. Sequencing was done on a sample of central memory CD4+ T cells from blood. The sequence was obtained from a man aged 30-40 years in good health. DNA of the CDR3: TGTGCCTGGAGTTCGAGGTTGTTGGGCAATGAGCAGTTCTTC. Protein sequence: CAWSSRLLGNEQFF.